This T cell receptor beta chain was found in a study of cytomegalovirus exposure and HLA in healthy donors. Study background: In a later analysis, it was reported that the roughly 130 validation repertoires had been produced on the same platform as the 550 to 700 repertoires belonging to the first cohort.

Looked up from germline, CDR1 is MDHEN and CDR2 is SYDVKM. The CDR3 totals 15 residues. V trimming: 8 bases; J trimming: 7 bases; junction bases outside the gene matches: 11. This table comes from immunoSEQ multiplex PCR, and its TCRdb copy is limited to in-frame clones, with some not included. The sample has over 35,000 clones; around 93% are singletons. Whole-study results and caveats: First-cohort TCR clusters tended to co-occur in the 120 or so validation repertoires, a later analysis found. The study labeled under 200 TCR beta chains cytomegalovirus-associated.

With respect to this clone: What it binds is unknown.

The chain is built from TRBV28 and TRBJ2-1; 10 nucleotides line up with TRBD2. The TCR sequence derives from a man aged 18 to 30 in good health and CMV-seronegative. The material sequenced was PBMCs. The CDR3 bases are TGTGCCAGCGACGGACTAGCGGAAGCAGAGAATGAGCAGTTCTTC. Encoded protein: CASDGLAEAENEQFF.